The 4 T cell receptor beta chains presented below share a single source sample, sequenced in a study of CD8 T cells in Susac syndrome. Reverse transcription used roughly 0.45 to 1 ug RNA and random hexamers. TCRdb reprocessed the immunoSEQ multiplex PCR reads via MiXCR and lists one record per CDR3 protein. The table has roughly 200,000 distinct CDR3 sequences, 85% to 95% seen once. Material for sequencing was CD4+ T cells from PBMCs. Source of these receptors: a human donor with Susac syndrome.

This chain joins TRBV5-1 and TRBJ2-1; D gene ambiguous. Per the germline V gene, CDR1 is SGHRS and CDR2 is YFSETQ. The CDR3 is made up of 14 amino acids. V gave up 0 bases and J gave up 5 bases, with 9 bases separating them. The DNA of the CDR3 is TGCGCCAGCAGCTTGGAGCATGGAGACAATGAGCAGTTCTTC. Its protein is CASSLEHGDNEQFF.

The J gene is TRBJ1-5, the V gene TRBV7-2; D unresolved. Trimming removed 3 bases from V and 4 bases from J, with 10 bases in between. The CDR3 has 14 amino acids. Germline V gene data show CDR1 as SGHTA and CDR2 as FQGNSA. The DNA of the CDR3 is TGTGCCAGCAGCTTTGTCGAGGCAAATCAGCCCCAGCATTTT. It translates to CASSFVEANQPQHF.

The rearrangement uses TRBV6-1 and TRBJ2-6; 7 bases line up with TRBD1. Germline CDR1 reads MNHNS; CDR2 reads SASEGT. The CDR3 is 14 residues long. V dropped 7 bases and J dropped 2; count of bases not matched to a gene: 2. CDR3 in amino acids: CASIGTAGANVLTF. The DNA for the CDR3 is TGTGCCAGCATCGGGACAGCTGGGGCCAACGTCCTGACTTTC.

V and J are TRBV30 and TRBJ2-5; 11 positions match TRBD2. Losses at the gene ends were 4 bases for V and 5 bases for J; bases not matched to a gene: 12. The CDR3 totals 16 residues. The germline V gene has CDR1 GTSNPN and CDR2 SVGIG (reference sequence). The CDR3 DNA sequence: TGTGCCTGGACATTAGCAGCGACTAGCGGGATGGAGACCCAGTACTTC. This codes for CAWTLAATSGMETQYF. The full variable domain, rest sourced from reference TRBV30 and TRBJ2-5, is SQTIHQWPATLVQPVGSPLSLECTVEGTSNPNLYWYRQAAGRGLQLLFYSVGIGQISSEVPQNLSASRPQDRQFILSSKKLLLSDSGFYLCAWTLAATSGMETQYFGPGTRLLVL.